This T cell receptor beta chain was identified in a study of PD-1 blockade in classical Hodgkin lymphoma. Study-level findings and limits: Reasons behind the repertoire differences stay unclear, perhaps disease activity or earlier therapy. Whoever responded completely had baseline diversity much like that seen in newly diagnosed patients. Newly diagnosed patients reportedly trailed healthy donors in baseline TCR diversity.

Following autologous stem cell transplantation, relapse occurred in every patient, and exposure to brentuximab vedotin varied. The CDR3 is 15 amino acids. Trimming removed 2 bases from V and 5 bases from J; junction bases left unmatched: 5. Germline assignment: CDR1 KGHSH and CDR2 LQKENI. On this clone itself: What it binds is unknown.

Libraries were prepared by immunoSEQ multiplex PCR; TCRdb keeps only in-frame clonotypes and omits some of them. The sample has 15,000 or so clones; about four fifths are singletons. The V and J genes are TRBV18 and TRBJ1-4; 7 bases are a match to TRBD1. The sequencing here drew on peripheral blood mononuclear cells (PBMCs), taken at baseline. This receptor was obtained from a human donor with classical Hodgkin lymphoma. CDR3 sequence reads: CASSPGRQGNEKLFF. The CDR3 region has the DNA TGTGCCAGCTCACCAGGGAGACAGGGAAATGAAAAACTGTTTTTT.